This TCR beta chain appears in the sequencing data of a study of blood T cell repertoires in COVID-19. Study-wide background: PBMCs, B-cell-depleted T cells, or T cells provided the cDNA or gDNA that made up the material.

V lost 2 bases and J lost 2, with 9 bases in between. In germline, CDR1 is MNHEY, CDR2 SMNVEV (reference sequence). CDR3 size: 14 residues. Original processing notes: Nucleated cell number was recorded as an estimate derived from reference gene primer amplification. Profiling relied on immunoSEQ multiplex PCR, and the TCRdb table lists in-frame clones only, not all of them. V, J and clone size are those of that table, while D and trimming were read from the DNA. The sample carries fewer than 500,000 clones, around 88% recorded once. This TCR came from a woman in her twenties or thirties with acute or convalescent COVID-19. Sequenced: peripheral blood. The rearrangement uses TRBV27 and TRBJ1-2; D is unclear. CDR3 sequence: CASSLRGGNYGYTF. The CDR3, as DNA: TGTGCCAGCAGTTTACGGGGAGGCAACTATGGCTACACCTTC.